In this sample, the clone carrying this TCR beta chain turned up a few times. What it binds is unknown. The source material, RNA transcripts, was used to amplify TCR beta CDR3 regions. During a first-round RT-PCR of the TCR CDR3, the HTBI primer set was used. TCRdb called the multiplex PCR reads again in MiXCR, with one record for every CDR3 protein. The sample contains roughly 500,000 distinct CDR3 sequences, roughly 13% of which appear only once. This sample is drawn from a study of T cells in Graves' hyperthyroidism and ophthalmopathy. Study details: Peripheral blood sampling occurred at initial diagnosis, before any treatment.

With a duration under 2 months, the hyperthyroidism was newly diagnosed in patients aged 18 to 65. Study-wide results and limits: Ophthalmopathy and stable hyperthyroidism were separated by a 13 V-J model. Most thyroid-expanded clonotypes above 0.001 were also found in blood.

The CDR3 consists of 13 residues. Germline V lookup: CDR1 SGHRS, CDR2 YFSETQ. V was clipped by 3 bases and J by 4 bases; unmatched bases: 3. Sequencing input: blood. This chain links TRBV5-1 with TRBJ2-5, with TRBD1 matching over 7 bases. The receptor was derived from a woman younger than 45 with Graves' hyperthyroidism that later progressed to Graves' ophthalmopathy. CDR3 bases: TGCGCCAGCAGCTGGAACAGGGGAGAGACCCAGTACTTC. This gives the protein CASSWNRGETQYF.